The next 10 T cell receptor beta chains were all read from a single sample in a study of blood T cell repertoires in COVID-19. The data were produced by immunoSEQ multiplex PCR, yet TCRdb's version contains in-frame clones alone and is incomplete. The table has 120,000 to 150,000 clones, approximately 84% seen once. Material: PBMCs or T cells enriched from blood (not recorded which). The receptors were gathered from a woman in her forties or fifties with acute COVID-19.

The rearrangement uses TRBV5-1 and TRBJ2-2; TRBD2 agrees at 9 bases. Germline-derived CDR1 and CDR2 are SGHRS and YFSETQ. Trimming removed 0 bases from V and 3 bases from J; junction bases left unmatched: 6. The CDR3 consists of 17 residues. DNA for the CDR3: TGCGCCAGCAGCTTGGTTGCGGGAGGGAGTGACACCGGGGAGCTGTTTTTT. Translated, it gives CASSLVAGGSDTGELFF.

This chain uses TRBV24-1 with TRBJ1-6; no reliable D call. Deletions cut 0 bases from V and 9 bases from J, with 23 bases between. CDR1 is KGHDR, CDR2 SFDVKD, per germline. The CDR3 loop spans 19 amino acids. The CDR3 region has the DNA TGTGCCACCAGTGATTTGCAGTGTTTCCGGGTAATAGTGGGTTCACCCCTCCACTTT. As protein: CATSDLQCFRVIVGSPLHF.

The rearrangement links TRBV19 to TRBJ1-4; D uncertain. V lost 5 bases and J 11 bases, leaving 9 bases between the germline ends. There are 11 residues in the CDR3. Germline CDR1 is LNHDA and CDR2 is SQIVND (reference sequence). The CDR3 loop is CASSFNRKLFF. CDR3 DNA sequence: TGTGCCAGTAGTTTCAACCGGAAACTGTTTTTT.

This chain joins TRBV27 and TRBJ1-2; D remains unclear. CDR1 is MNHEY and CDR2 is SMNVEV in the germline V gene (reference sequence). The germline V and J ends were trimmed by 3 bases and 7 bases, with 15 bases remaining between them. There are 14 residues in the CDR3. CDR3 bases: TGTGCCAGCAGTTTTTCTGGAGGGCACGGTGGCTACACCTTC. Amino acid sequence: CASSFSGGHGGYTF.

The chain carries TRBV5-1 and TRBJ1-4, with D possibly matching TRBD1 (6 bases). V was cut by 0 bases and J by 6 bases, with 12 bases left in between. CDR1 is SGHRS, CDR2 YFSETQ, per germline. The CDR3 contains 15 residues. The CDR3 DNA follows: TGCGCCAGCAGCTTGGACCCAGGGGTGGATGAAAAACTGTTTTTT. Translating gives CASSLDPGVDEKLFF.

This chain links TRBV4-1 with TRBJ2-5, with 7 bases lining up with TRBD2. Germline CDR1 and CDR2: MGHRA and YSYEKL. The CDR3 spans 13 residues. The V and J ends lost 6 bases and 4 bases, in that order; junction bases with no gene match: 5. In nucleotides, the CDR3 is TGCGCCAGCAGTCGGGACTATAGAGAGACCCAGTACTTC. Translating gives CASSRDYRETQYF.

The chain links TRBV27 to TRBJ1-2; 11 nucleotides align to TRBD1. The germline V gene encodes CDR1 MNHEY and CDR2 SMNVEV (reference sequence). Unmatched junction bases numbered 11, after V lost 5 bases and J lost 6 bases. The CDR3 is made up of 16 amino acids. CDR3 loop: CASSAWTGGVRNGYTF. The CDR3, as DNA: TGTGCCAGCAGTGCGTGGACAGGGGGCGTAAGAAATGGCTACACCTTC.

The rearrangement uses TRBV5-1 and TRBJ2-1; no reliable D call. Germline V gives CDR1 SGHRS, CDR2 YFSETQ. The CDR3 is 15 amino acids. V gave up 4 bases and J gave up 1 base, with 12 bases separating them. Written as DNA, the CDR3 is TGCGCCAGCAGCCCGACTGGAAGTTCCTACAATGAGCAGTTCTTC. Translation: CASSPTGSSYNEQFF.

The chain carries TRBV7-2 and TRBJ1-1; 7 nucleotides match TRBD1. This CDR3 is 11 amino acids long. With 3 bases clipped from V and 12 bases from J, the junction kept 4 bases outside the gene matches. Germline V gene sequence: CDR1 SGHTA, CDR2 FQGNSA. The CDR3 DNA follows: TGTGCCAGCAGCTTCGACAGGGTGTCTTTCTTT. It is translated as CASSFDRVSFF.

The table lists this clone with a few counts. The genes are TRBV11-3 and TRBJ2-1; 9 positions agree with TRBD1. The CDR3 extends over 16 amino acids. Germline loops: CDR1 SGHNT, CDR2 YENEEA. The V segment lost 4 bases and the J segment 4 bases; nucleotides outside the gene matches: 8. The CDR3 protein is CASSWGQGRSYNEQFF. The CDR3 bases are TGTGCCAGCAGCTGGGGACAGGGTCGTAGTTACAATGAGCAGTTCTTC.